A selection of T cell receptor beta chains follows, all from one sample in a study of molecular identifiers for immune sequencing clone quantification. MiXCR, applied by TCRdb to the PCR reads, yields one record per CDR3 protein. The table shows around 460,000 distinct CDR3 sequences, with about 25% occurring only once. The material sequenced was naive CD8+ T cells from blood, with Jurkat cell RNA spiked in. The receptors come from a human donor in good health. Some libraries in this study had Jurkat cell RNA spiked in. The CDR3 runs from the conserved cysteine through the conserved F or W. D genes are given only for firm matches. A clone size is listed for some rows: how often the clone was seen (once, few, many), or a class if it is expanded.

j_call: TRBJ1-5; clone_size: NA; v_call: TRBV4-2; d_call: NA; cdr3_nt: TGTGCCAGCCCCCGTTACGCGGACAGTGTGAATATGGTTGATCAGCCCCAGCATTTT; cdr3_aa: CASPRYADSVNMVDQPQHF
j_call: TRBJ1-5; clone_size: NA; v_call: TRBV27; d_call: NA; cdr3_nt: TGTGCCAGCAGGCGCCAAAGGTCGAGTCAGCCCCAGCATTTT; cdr3_aa: CASRRQRSSQPQHF
j_call: TRBJ1-4; clone_size: many; v_call: TRBV7-9; d_call: NA; cdr3_nt: TGTGCCAGCAGCTTAACAGGGTCTAATGAAAAACTGTTTTTT; cdr3_aa: CASSLTGSNEKLFF
j_call: TRBJ2-7; clone_size: many; v_call: TRBV4-1; d_call: NA; cdr3_nt: TGCGCCAGCAGCCAGGAGAGCTCCTACGAGCAGTACTTC; cdr3_aa: CASSQESSYEQYF
j_call: TRBJ2-2; clone_size: NA; v_call: TRBV29-1; d_call: TRBD2; cdr3_nt: TGCAGCGCCCTCTCATGGACTAGCGGGAGTGCCGGGGAGCTGTTTTTT; cdr3_aa: CSALSWTSGSAGELFF
j_call: TRBJ2-3; clone_size: NA; v_call: TRBV30; d_call: NA; cdr3_nt: TGTGCCTGGAGTGGGGACAGCACAGATACGCAGTATTTT; cdr3_aa: CAWSGDSTDTQYF
j_call: TRBJ2-3; clone_size: NA; v_call: TRBV27; d_call: NA; cdr3_nt: TGTGCCAGCAGTTTAGAGGGGAGCGGTCGGCCGGCTACAGATACGCAGTATTTT; cdr3_aa: CASSLEGSGRPATDTQYF
j_call: TRBJ1-5; clone_size: NA; v_call: TRBV12-3/TRBV12-4; d_call: NA; cdr3_nt: TGTGCCAGCAGTTTGGGCGGATTCCATAGCAATCAGCCCCAGCATTTT; cdr3_aa: CASSLGGFHSNQPQHF
j_call: TRBJ2-7; clone_size: few; v_call: TRBV4-3; d_call: NA; cdr3_nt: TGCGCCAGCAGCCAAGGGGTTGCCTACGGGGCCGTCTACGAGCAGTACTTC; cdr3_aa: CASSQGVAYGAVYEQYF
j_call: TRBJ2-2; clone_size: few; v_call: TRBV24-1; d_call: NA; cdr3_nt: TGTGCCACCAGTGTAAGCCACCCCGGGGAGCTGTTTTTT; cdr3_aa: CATSVSHPGELFF
j_call: TRBJ1-3; clone_size: NA; v_call: TRBV4-3; d_call: TRBD1; cdr3_nt: TGCGCCGGCAGCCAAGATCCGGGACAGGTTATGAAAGGAAACACCATATATTTT; cdr3_aa: CAGSQDPGQVMKGNTIYF
j_call: TRBJ2-3; clone_size: NA; v_call: TRBV19; d_call: NA; cdr3_nt: TGTGCCAGTAGTACTTCAGCCGCAGATACGCAGTATTTT; cdr3_aa: CASSTSAADTQYF
j_call: TRBJ2-5; clone_size: few; v_call: TRBV11-2; d_call: NA; cdr3_nt: TGTGCCAGCAGCTTAGTCAGTCCCGGCAAAGAGACCCAGTACTTC; cdr3_aa: CASSLVSPGKETQYF
j_call: TRBJ2-2; clone_size: NA; v_call: TRBV6-5; d_call: NA; cdr3_nt: TGTGCCAGCAGTTACTCGGGTTCCCTACCGGGGACCGGGGAGCTGTTTTTT; cdr3_aa: CASSYSGSLPGTGELFF
j_call: TRBJ1-4; clone_size: NA; v_call: TRBV7-9; d_call: TRBD1; cdr3_nt: TGTGCCAGCAGCTCCGGGACAGTACAAGCAGCTAATGAAAAACTGTTTTTT; cdr3_aa: CASSSGTVQAANEKLFF
j_call: TRBJ2-2; clone_size: NA; v_call: TRBV27; d_call: NA; cdr3_nt: TGTGCCAGCAGTCCTCGCTCCGGGGAGCTGTTTTTT; cdr3_aa: CASSPRSGELFF
j_call: TRBJ2-2; clone_size: few; v_call: TRBV7-2; d_call: NA; cdr3_nt: TGTGCCAGCAGCTTAGCGAGCTACAGGGTGAGGGCAGGCACCGGGGAGCTGTTTTTT; cdr3_aa: CASSLASYRVRAGTGELFF
j_call: TRBJ2-3; clone_size: NA; v_call: TRBV27; d_call: NA; cdr3_nt: TGTGCCAGCAGTTTAATCTTCCGGACTCGCGAGCTTAGCGGTACGCAGTATTTT; cdr3_aa: CASSLIFRTRELSGTQYF
j_call: TRBJ2-3; clone_size: many; v_call: TRBV7-9; d_call: TRBD2; cdr3_nt: TGTGCCAGCGGCGGGGGGGCCTGGAACACAGATACGCAGTATTTT; cdr3_aa: CASGGGAWNTDTQYF
j_call: TRBJ1-1; clone_size: NA; v_call: TRBV19; d_call: NA; cdr3_nt: TGTGCCAGTACGGTGGGGACTGAAGCTTTCTTT; cdr3_aa: CASTVGTEAFF
j_call: TRBJ2-3; clone_size: NA; v_call: TRBV19; d_call: TRBD2; cdr3_nt: TGTGCCAGTAGGGATTTACTAGCGGGGGGGCCAGGAGATACGCAGTATTTT; cdr3_aa: CASRDLLAGGPGDTQYF
j_call: TRBJ1-5; clone_size: few; v_call: TRBV2; d_call: NA; cdr3_nt: TGTGCCAGCAGTGAAGCGCGTGGGGGGGAACAGCCCCAGCATTTT; cdr3_aa: CASSEARGGEQPQHF
j_call: TRBJ2-1; clone_size: NA; v_call: TRBV7-9; d_call: TRBD1; cdr3_nt: TGTGCCAGCAGCTTAGTGGGACAGGGGACTGAGCAGTTCTTC; cdr3_aa: CASSLVGQGTEQFF
j_call: TRBJ2-3; clone_size: NA; v_call: TRBV6-5; d_call: NA; cdr3_nt: TGTGCCAGCAGTTACTCGAGAGTCACTAGCACAGATACGCAGTATTTT; cdr3_aa: CASSYSRVTSTDTQYF
j_call: TRBJ2-4; clone_size: NA; v_call: TRBV21-1; d_call: NA; cdr3_nt: TGTGCCAGCAACAGGGACCGCCGCTGGGCCAAAAACATTCAGTACTTC; cdr3_aa: CASNRDRRWAKNIQYF
j_call: TRBJ2-1; clone_size: few; v_call: TRBV20-1; d_call: TRBD2; cdr3_nt: TGCAGTGCTAACGAGGAGCGGGAGACTGTCTACAATGAGCAGTTCTTC; cdr3_aa: CSANEERETVYNEQFF
j_call: TRBJ1-5; clone_size: many; v_call: TRBV12-3/TRBV12-4; d_call: NA; cdr3_nt: TGTGCCAGCAGTTTCGTGGATCAGCCCCAGCATTTT; cdr3_aa: CASSFVDQPQHF
j_call: TRBJ2-5; clone_size: few; v_call: TRBV28; d_call: NA; cdr3_nt: TGTGCCGGCAGTCCAAACGACTATTGGGAGACCCAGTACTTC; cdr3_aa: CAGSPNDYWETQYF
j_call: TRBJ2-1; clone_size: few; v_call: TRBV27; d_call: TRBD2; cdr3_nt: TGTGCCAGCAGTCCCCTGGCGGGAGGGCCCACCCACAATGAGCAGTTCTTC; cdr3_aa: CASSPLAGGPTHNEQFF
j_call: TRBJ2-7; clone_size: NA; v_call: TRBV4-3; d_call: TRBD2; cdr3_nt: TGCGCCAGCAGCCAAGCGTCTAGCGGGGGACCTGAGCAGCACTTC; cdr3_aa: CASSQASSGGPEQHF
j_call: TRBJ2-5; clone_size: NA; v_call: TRBV7-9; d_call: TRBD2; cdr3_nt: TGTGCCAGCAGCCATACAGGCGGGGGGCGCCAAGAGACCCAGTACTTC; cdr3_aa: CASSHTGGGRQETQYF
j_call: TRBJ2-7; clone_size: NA; v_call: TRBV20-1; d_call: NA; cdr3_nt: TGCAGTGCTAGAGAGGGGGGGCCCCTTATGGAGCAGTACTTC; cdr3_aa: CSAREGGPLMEQYF
j_call: TRBJ1-1; clone_size: many; v_call: TRBV6-5; d_call: NA; cdr3_nt: TGTGCCAGCAGACAGGACCACAGCAACACTGAAGCTTTCTTT; cdr3_aa: CASRQDHSNTEAFF
j_call: TRBJ1-1; clone_size: once; v_call: TRBV6-2/TRBV6-3; d_call: NA; cdr3_nt: TGTGCCAGCAGTTACTTATCCATCCCGGGTACTGAAACTTTCTTT; cdr3_aa: CASSYLSIPGTETFF
j_call: TRBJ1-1; clone_size: many; v_call: TRBV27; d_call: NA; cdr3_nt: TGTGCCAGCAGTTTATTACAGGGACGGACTGAAGCTTTCTTT; cdr3_aa: CASSLLQGRTEAFF
j_call: TRBJ1-4; clone_size: NA; v_call: TRBV6-2/TRBV6-3; d_call: NA; cdr3_nt: TGTGCCAGCAGTTCCTTCGGGGGCCGGGAAGAAAAACTGTTTTTT; cdr3_aa: CASSSFGGREEKLFF
j_call: TRBJ2-3; clone_size: few; v_call: TRBV5-6; d_call: TRBD1; cdr3_nt: TGTGCCAGCAGTCTGAGGACAGGTAGAGCAGATACGCAGTATTTT; cdr3_aa: CASSLRTGRADTQYF
j_call: TRBJ2-3; clone_size: NA; v_call: TRBV13; d_call: TRBD2; cdr3_nt: TGTGCCAGCAGCTTAGAACTAGCGGGGAACCCAGATACGCAGTATTTT; cdr3_aa: CASSLELAGNPDTQYF
j_call: TRBJ2-1; clone_size: few; v_call: TRBV11-3; d_call: NA; cdr3_nt: TGTGCCAGCAGCTTAACGCGGGATAATTACTACAATGAGCAGTTCTTC; cdr3_aa: CASSLTRDNYYNEQFF
j_call: TRBJ1-5; clone_size: few; v_call: TRBV19; d_call: NA; cdr3_nt: TGTGCCAGTAGTTTACCGGGACCCCCAGTTCGCAATCAGCCCCAGCATTTT; cdr3_aa: CASSLPGPPVRNQPQHF
j_call: TRBJ1-2; clone_size: many; v_call: TRBV14; d_call: TRBD1; cdr3_nt: TGTGCCAGCAGCCCCCCGACAGGGGGACCGTATGGCTACACCTTC; cdr3_aa: CASSPPTGGPYGYTF
j_call: TRBJ2-7; clone_size: many; v_call: TRBV6-5; d_call: TRBD2; cdr3_nt: TGTGCCAGCACGCCGGGTAGCGGGAGTCGAGAGCAGTACTTC; cdr3_aa: CASTPGSGSREQYF
j_call: TRBJ2-3; clone_size: many; v_call: TRBV4-3; d_call: TRBD2; cdr3_nt: TGCGCCAGCAGCCAAGAACTAGCGGGGGGGCCGTATACGCAGTATTTT; cdr3_aa: CASSQELAGGPYTQYF
j_call: TRBJ2-1; clone_size: few; v_call: TRBV7-2; d_call: TRBD2; cdr3_nt: TGTGCCAGCAGCTTAGGGGGGGGAGGGTATAGGTACAATGAGCAGTTCTTC; cdr3_aa: CASSLGGGGYRYNEQFF
j_call: TRBJ1-6; clone_size: NA; v_call: TRBV7-2; d_call: NA; cdr3_nt: TGTGCCAGCAGTCTTATCCTAGGGAGCTCCTATAATTCACCCCTCCACTTT; cdr3_aa: CASSLILGSSYNSPLHF
j_call: TRBJ1-4; clone_size: NA; v_call: TRBV12-3/TRBV12-4; d_call: NA; cdr3_nt: TGTGCCAGCAGTTTTGACCCTGAAAAACTGTTTTTT; cdr3_aa: CASSFDPEKLFF
j_call: TRBJ2-1; clone_size: NA; v_call: TRBV6-6; d_call: NA; cdr3_nt: TGTGCCAGCAGTCAGTTTGACAGAAGCCTCGAGGATGAGCAGTTCTTC; cdr3_aa: CASSQFDRSLEDEQFF
j_call: TRBJ2-2; clone_size: many; v_call: TRBV19; d_call: TRBD2; cdr3_nt: TGTGCCAGTAGTCCCCGGACTAGCGGCACCGGGGAGCTGTTTTTT; cdr3_aa: CASSPRTSGTGELFF
j_call: TRBJ1-1; clone_size: NA; v_call: TRBV12-3/TRBV12-4; d_call: NA; cdr3_nt: TGTGCCAGCAGACCAACTCATTATATGAACACTGAAGCTTTCTTT; cdr3_aa: CASRPTHYMNTEAFF
j_call: TRBJ1-1; clone_size: many; v_call: TRBV6-5; d_call: NA; cdr3_nt: TGTGCCAGCAGTTACTCGGGGGGGATGAACACTGAAGCTTTCTTT; cdr3_aa: CASSYSGGMNTEAFF
j_call: TRBJ2-7; clone_size: few; v_call: TRBV5-5; d_call: TRBD1; cdr3_nt: TGTGCCAGCACCGTACAGGGGGCGGAATGGTACGAGCAGTACTTC; cdr3_aa: CASTVQGAEWYEQYF
j_call: TRBJ2-7; clone_size: many; v_call: TRBV30; d_call: NA; cdr3_nt: TGTGCCTGGAGTAGGGGATCCTACGAGCAGTACTTC; cdr3_aa: CAWSRGSYEQYF
j_call: TRBJ2-7; clone_size: NA; v_call: TRBV18; d_call: NA; cdr3_nt: TGTGCCAGCTCACCAACCGGGACCTACTCCTACGAGCAGTACTTC; cdr3_aa: CASSPTGTYSYEQYF